Shown below are 31 T cell receptor beta chains from a single sample sequenced in a study of early T cells in non-severe SARS-CoV-2 infection. TCRdb analysed the 5' RACE reads with MiXCR anew, one entry per CDR3 protein. Seen here are about 70,000 distinct CDR3 sequences, 9.5% to 15% observed once, and the top ten hold about 14%. The sample in question was whole blood, obtained at baseline. These receptors all stem from an adult who was a healthcare worker with PCR-confirmed SARS-CoV-2 infection or an uninfected control (not recorded which). The donor label of this sample is uncertain.

The chain combines TRBV9 with TRBJ1-2; a possible D gene is TRBD1 (5 bases). The V gene's germline CDR1 is SGDLS and CDR2 YYNGEE. The CDR3 spans 14 residues. V gave up 6 bases and J gave up 4 bases, with 16 bases separating them. The CDR3, as DNA: TGTGCCAGCATGCGGACACCCGCAAGCTATGGCTACACCTTC. Translated: CASMRTPASYGYTF.

This clonotype was found a few times. J is TRBJ2-5 and V is TRBV11-2; the D is unclear. V lost 5 bases and J 2 bases, leaving 6 bases between the germline ends. The germline CDR1 and CDR2 sequences are SGHAT and FQNNGV. This CDR3 has 12 amino acids. CDR3 amino acids: CASSPGQETQYF. The CDR3 DNA sequence: TGTGCCAGCAGCCCCGGGCAAGAGACCCAGTACTTC.

This clonotype has only a few counts. The gene calls are TRBV7-9 and TRBJ2-4; tentative D call: TRBD2 (5 bases). Germline CDR1 and CDR2: SEHNR and FQNEAQ (reference sequence). CDR3 length: 17 residues. Between the trimmed V and J ends, which lost 5 bases and 2 bases, there was a span of 19 bases. The CDR3 is CASSPSVRELPKNIQYF. The CDR3 nucleotides are TGTGCCAGCAGCCCTTCTGTCCGGGAATTACCCAAAAACATTCAGTACTTC. Full variable domain (outside the CDR3, taken from reference TRBV7-9 and TRBJ2-4): DTGVSQNPRHKITKRGQNVTFRCDPISEHNRLYWYRQTLGQGPEFLTYFQNEAQLEKSRLLSDRFSAERPKGSFSTLEIQRTEQGDSAMYLCASSPSVRELPKNIQYFGAGTRLSVL.

At least ten counts were recorded for this clonotype. The gene calls are TRBV4-1 and TRBJ2-1, with 11 bases fitting TRBD2. The CDR3 spans 14 residues. CDR1 MGHRA and CDR2 YSYEKL come from the germline V gene. Unmatched junction bases numbered 7, after V lost 6 bases and J lost 9 bases. CDR3 sequence (DNA): TGCGCCAGCAGGGTAGCGGGGGGGCGGGGTGAGCAGTTCTTC. This sequence encodes CASRVAGGRGEQFF.

This clonotype was seen just once. This rearrangement joins TRBV7-2 to TRBJ1-2, with D hard to call. The V end was cut by 3 bases, the J end by 2 bases, with 16 bases between. This CDR3 comprises 16 residues. CDR1 and CDR2 from the germline V gene are SGHTA and FQGNSA. DNA of the CDR3: TGTGCCAGCAGCTTGCGGGGAGGAGCTGGGAACTATGGCTACACCTTC. Translation gives CASSLRGGAGNYGYTF.

This clonotype was observed many times. CDR3: CSSSGESSYNEQFF. CDR3 nucleotide sequence: TGCAGTTCCAGCGGCGAGAGCTCCTACAATGAGCAGTTCTTC. This rearrangement joins TRBV20-1 to TRBJ2-1, with D possibly being TRBD2 (5 bases). CDR3 size: 14 residues. The V end lost 8 bases, the J end lost 0 bases, and 14 bases lay between the germline ends. In germline, CDR1 is DFQATT, CDR2 SNEGSKA (reference sequence).

This clonotype came up a few times. V usage is TRBV6-6 and J usage is TRBJ1-1; D gene uncertain. The CDR3 loop spans 16 amino acids. Germline V gene sequence: CDR1 MNHNY, CDR2 SVGAGI (reference sequence). Trimming removed 0 bases from V and 2 bases from J, with 13 bases in between. CDR3 sequence reads: CASSYSFSSVNTEAFF. The CDR3 DNA reads TGTGCCAGCAGTTACTCCTTTTCGTCTGTAAACACTGAAGCTTTCTTT.

V usage is TRBV3-1 and J usage is TRBJ1-1, with D possibly being TRBD1 (5 bases). V was shortened by 1 base and J by 6 bases, with 12 bases between the two germline ends. The V gene's germline CDR1 is LGHDT and CDR2 YNNKEL (reference sequence). CDR3 length: 14 amino acids. This CDR3 is CASSQVAGVAEAFF. The CDR3 region has the DNA TGTGCCAGCAGCCAAGTTGCGGGGGTCGCTGAAGCTTTCTTT.

V is TRBV10-3 and J is TRBJ2-5; 8 bases match TRBD2. The CDR3 has 15 residues. After removal of 0 bases from V and 2 bases from J, the junction contained 2 bases not matched to a gene. CDR1 is ENHRY, CDR2 SYGVKD, per germline. In nucleotides, the CDR3 is TGTGCCATCAGTGAGTCTACTAGCGGTCAAGAGACCCAGTACTTC. Encoded protein: CAISESTSGQETQYF.

This clonotype was counted many times. The V and J genes are TRBV15 and TRBJ1-6; D perhaps matches TRBD1 (6 bases). V lost 0 bases, J lost 2 bases, and 20 bases lay in between. CDR3 size: 20 residues. CDR1 and CDR2 (germline): LNHNV, YYDKDF (reference sequence). CDR3 in amino acids: CATSRDFSSTGIAYNSPLHF. The CDR3 bases are TGTGCCACCAGCAGAGATTTCTCGTCTACAGGGATTGCCTATAATTCACCCCTCCACTTT.

The gene calls are TRBV2 and TRBJ2-1, with TRBD2 matching over 11 bases. V was pared by 11 bases and J by 9 bases, with 12 bases of the junction left unmatched. CDR1 is SNHLY and CDR2 is FYNNEI in the germline V gene. CDR3 length: 14 residues. In nucleotides, the CDR3 is TGTGCCTCTCTAAGTCGGCTAGCGGGAGGTGAGCAGTTCTTC. Translated: CASLSRLAGGEQFF.

Many counts were recorded for this clonotype. The chain combines TRBV7-9 with TRBJ2-3; D not certain. V was clipped by 5 bases and J by 8 bases, with 8 bases between them. The germline CDR1 and CDR2 sequences are SEHNR and FQNEAQ (reference sequence). The CDR3 contains 11 residues. CDR3 nucleotide sequence: TGTGCCAGCAGCCCGACCTTTACGCAGTATTTT. Protein sequence: CASSPTFTQYF.

This clonotype has only a few counts. The chain's CDR3 is CASSLRAGADTQYF. The CDR3 region has the DNA TGTGCCAGCAGCTTAAGGGCGGGAGCAGATACGCAGTATTTT. V usage is TRBV7-3 and J usage is TRBJ2-3, with 7 bases that match TRBD2. The CDR3 is made up of 14 amino acids. Germline V gene data show CDR1 as SGHTA and CDR2 as FQGTGA. V trimming: 1 base; J trimming: 4 bases; junction bases outside the gene matches: 2.

This clonotype was counted a few times. J is TRBJ1-1 and V is TRBV9; unclear D gene. Trimming pared 0 bases from V and 1 base from J, leaving 7 bases between. This CDR3 region has 14 residues. Germline values: CDR1 SGDLS, CDR2 YYNGEE. CDR3 residues: CASSVVSGNTEAFF. CDR3 nucleotides: TGTGCCAGCAGCGTAGTGTCGGGGAACACTGAAGCTTTCTTT.

The chain links TRBV5-5 to TRBJ2-1; D possibly corresponds to TRBD1 (5 bases). Germline values: CDR1 SGHKS, CDR2 YYEKEE (reference sequence). Trimming cost V 1 base and J 6 bases, with 5 bases left between them. The CDR3 has 12 amino acids. The CDR3 DNA sequence: TGTGCCAGCAGCTTGCAGGGCAATGAGCAGTTCTTC. Its protein product is CASSLQGNEQFF.

This clonotype was seen many times. The V gene is TRBV10-3, the J gene TRBJ2-5; D tentatively reads TRBD1 or TRBD2 (6 bases each). V gave up 10 bases and J gave up 1 base, with 16 bases separating them. Per germline, CDR1 ENHRY and CDR2 SYGVKD. The CDR3 is 14 amino acids. In nucleotides, the CDR3 is TGTGCCACCGGGGGCCCTGCGGTCCAAGAGACCCAGTACTTC. It specifies CATGGPAVQETQYF.

J is TRBJ1-2 and V is TRBV19; tentative D call: TRBD1 (6 bases). The CDR3 is made up of 14 amino acids. Germline CDR1 reads LNHDA; CDR2 reads SQIVND (reference sequence). V shed 1 base and J shed 5 bases, with 11 bases lying between them. CDR3 in DNA: TGTGCCAGTAGTATAGCGGACAGTTCGTATGGCTACACCTTC. Protein sequence: CASSIADSSYGYTF.

The CDR3: CASSLIFGGGASSNEQFF. In DNA form, the CDR3 reads TGTGCCAGCAGCTTGATCTTTGGCGGGGGGGCCAGTTCCAATGAGCAGTTCTTC. J is TRBJ2-1 and V is TRBV7-6; 9 nucleotides line up with TRBD2. Germline-derived CDR1 and CDR2 are SGHVS and FNYEAQ. V shed 3 bases, J shed 6 bases, and the junction held 15 bases outside the gene matches. The CDR3 loop spans 18 amino acids.

The rearrangement joins TRBV14 to TRBJ2-3; 7 bases match TRBD1. Germline CDR1 reads SGHDN; CDR2 reads FVKESK. V lost 1 base and J lost 6; bases outside the gene matches: 10. The length of the CDR3 is 16 residues. The CDR3 loop reads CASSQGSGRGYDTQYF. The DNA for the CDR3 is TGTGCCAGCAGCCAAGGCTCCGGCAGGGGGTACGATACGCAGTATTTT.

The sample holds a few counts of this clonotype. This chain links TRBV18 with TRBJ2-7; 8 bases align to TRBD2. Germline V gene lookup returns CDR1 KGHSH and CDR2 LQKENI. The CDR3 totals 15 residues. V gave up 4 bases and J gave up 2 bases; unmatched junction bases: 7. The CDR3 loop reads CASSLLSGTAYEQYF. In nucleotides, the CDR3 is TGTGCCAGCTCACTCCTTAGCGGGACTGCCTACGAGCAGTACTTC.

There are many counts of this clonotype. This chain joins TRBV18 and TRBJ2-3; 7 bases align to TRBD1. Trimming at V came to 4 bases and at J to 2 bases, leaving 3 bases not matched to a gene. This CDR3 spans 14 amino acids. In germline, CDR1 is KGHSH, CDR2 LQKENI. The DNA for the CDR3 is TGTGCCAGCTCACTGACAGGGAACACAGATACGCAGTATTTT. This gives the protein CASSLTGNTDTQYF.

V gene TRBV18 combines with J gene TRBJ2-4, with D possibly TRBD1 on 5 matching bases. V was trimmed by 2 bases and J by 0 bases, leaving 11 bases between them. Germline CDR1 reads KGHSH; CDR2 reads LQKENI. This CDR3 contains 16 residues. CDR3 sequence reads: CASSPEDQGAKNIQYF. The CDR3 bases are TGTGCCAGCTCACCAGAAGACCAGGGAGCCAAAAACATTCAGTACTTC.

This rearrangement joins TRBV5-8 to TRBJ1-5; no clear D. Trimming took off 1 base at V and 3 bases at J, with 11 bases between the two ends. This CDR3 region has 15 residues. Germline loops: CDR1 SGHTS, CDR2 YDEGEE. The CDR3, as DNA: TGTGCCAGCAGCTTGTTGTCCCCGACCAATCAGCCCCAGCATTTT. It specifies CASSLLSPTNQPQHF.

The chain combines TRBV2 with TRBJ2-7; no reliable D call. The CDR3 extends over 13 amino acids. The germline CDR1 and CDR2 sequences are SNHLY and FYNNEI. Trimming cost V 8 bases and J 2 bases, with 13 bases left between them. The CDR3 DNA sequence: TGTGCCAGCGGACGGTGGCAGGCCTACGAGCAGTACTTC. As protein: CASGRWQAYEQYF.

This clonotype was detected a few times. The rearrangement links TRBV4-3 to TRBJ2-2; D gene unclear. Germline CDR1 and CDR2: LGHNA and YSLEER. V lost 1 base to trimming and J lost 5 bases, with 5 bases between them. The CDR3 loop spans 13 amino acids. As DNA, the CDR3 is TGCGCCAGCAGCCAAGCTAGGACCGGGGAGCTGTTTTTT. Translating gives CASSQARTGELFF.

In this sample, this clonotype turned up many times. The chain is built from TRBV7-2 and TRBJ2-1, with D possibly TRBD1 on 6 matching bases. Germline V lookup: CDR1 SGHTA, CDR2 FQGNSA. The CDR3 is 14 amino acids. The V and J ends lost 0 bases and 8 bases respectively, with 11 bases between them. The CDR3 is CASSLARTVDEQFF. Here the CDR3 DNA reads TGTGCCAGCAGCTTAGCTCGGACAGTCGATGAGCAGTTCTTC. The full variable domain, in which reference TRBV7-2 and TRBJ2-1 provide the parts outside the CDR3, is GAGVSQSPSNKVTEKGKDVELRCDPISGHTALYWYRQSLGQGLEFLIYFQGNSAPDKSGLPSDRFSAERTGGSVSTLTIQRTQQEDSAVYLCASSLARTVDEQFFGPGTRLTVL.

Ten or more counts support this clonotype. The chain is built from TRBV6-1 and TRBJ1-6, with D possibly TRBD1 on 5 matching bases. The CDR3 length is 17 residues. Trimming cost V 1 base and J 0 bases, with 10 bases left between them. CDR1 and CDR2 (germline): MNHNS, SASEGT. The CDR3 protein is CASSEGGGGSYNSPLHF. Written as DNA, the CDR3 is TGTGCCAGCAGTGAAGGTGGGGGAGGCTCCTATAATTCACCCCTCCACTTT.

To note about this clonotype: Possible read error: a much larger clone is one base away. The chain recombines TRBV15 with TRBJ2-1; D is undetermined. Germline V lookup: CDR1 LNHNV, CDR2 YYDKDF (reference sequence). The germline V and J ends were trimmed by 0 bases and 8 bases, with 5 bases remaining between them. There are 12 residues in the CDR3. CDR3 sequence reads: CATSRDLDEQFF. In nucleotides, the CDR3 is TGTGCCACCAGCAGAGATTTAGATGAGCAGTTCTTC.

This clonotype was seen ten or more times. This chain links TRBV11-2 with TRBJ2-2; the D gene is possibly TRBD1 (6 bases). Trimming took 5 bases from V and 0 from J, leaving 13 bases between them. The CDR3 spans 16 residues. Germline V lookup: CDR1 SGHAT, CDR2 FQNNGV. The CDR3 region is CASSPRTATNTGELFF. In DNA form, the CDR3 reads TGTGCCAGCAGCCCGCGGACAGCGACGAACACCGGGGAGCTGTTTTTT.

This clonotype has ten or more counts. V and J are TRBV9 and TRBJ2-7; TRBD1 aligns across 8 bases. J lost 4 bases, V lost 2 bases, and 5 bases had no gene match. This CDR3 region has 14 residues. Germline V CDR1 and CDR2: SGDLS, YYNGEE. The CDR3 region is CASSVGRQGYEQYF. The CDR3 coding sequence is TGTGCCAGCAGCGTCGGAAGACAGGGGTACGAGCAGTACTTC.

A few counts support this clonotype. This chain uses TRBV30 with TRBJ2-3, with no clear D. Deletions cut 0 bases from V and 0 bases from J, with 7 bases between. Germline V gene lookup returns CDR1 GTSNPN and CDR2 SVGIG (reference sequence). CDR3 length: 14 amino acids. CDR3: CAWSVMQSTDTQYF. The DNA for the CDR3 is TGTGCCTGGAGTGTAATGCAGAGCACAGATACGCAGTATTTT.